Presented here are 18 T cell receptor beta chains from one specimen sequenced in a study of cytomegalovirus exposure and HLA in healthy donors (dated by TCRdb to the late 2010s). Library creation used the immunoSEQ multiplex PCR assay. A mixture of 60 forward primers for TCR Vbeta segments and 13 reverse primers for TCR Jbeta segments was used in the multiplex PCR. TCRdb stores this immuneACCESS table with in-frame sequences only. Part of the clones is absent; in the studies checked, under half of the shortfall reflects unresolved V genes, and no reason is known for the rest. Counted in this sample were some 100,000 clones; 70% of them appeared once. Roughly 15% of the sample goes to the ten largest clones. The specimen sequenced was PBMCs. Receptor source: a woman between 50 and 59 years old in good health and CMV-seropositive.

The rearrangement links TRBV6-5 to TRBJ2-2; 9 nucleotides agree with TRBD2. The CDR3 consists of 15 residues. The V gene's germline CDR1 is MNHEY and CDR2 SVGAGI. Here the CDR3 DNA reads TGTGCTGCTAAAAAGCCACTAGCGGGTTCCGGGGAGCTGTTTTTT. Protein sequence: CAAKKPLAGSGELFF.

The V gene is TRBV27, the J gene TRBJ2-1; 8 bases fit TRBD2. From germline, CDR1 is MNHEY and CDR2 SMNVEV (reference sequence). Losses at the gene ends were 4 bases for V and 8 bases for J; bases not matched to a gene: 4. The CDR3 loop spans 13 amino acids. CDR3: CASSYQREYEQFF. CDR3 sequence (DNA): TGTGCCAGCAGTTACCAGCGGGAGTATGAGCAGTTCTTC.

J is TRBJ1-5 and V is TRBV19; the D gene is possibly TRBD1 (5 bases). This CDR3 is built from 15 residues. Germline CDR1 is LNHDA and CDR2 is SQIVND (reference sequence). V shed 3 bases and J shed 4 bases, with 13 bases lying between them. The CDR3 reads CASSIIVQANQPQHF. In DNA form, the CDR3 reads TGTGCCAGTAGTATTATCGTACAGGCGAATCAGCCCCAGCATTTT.

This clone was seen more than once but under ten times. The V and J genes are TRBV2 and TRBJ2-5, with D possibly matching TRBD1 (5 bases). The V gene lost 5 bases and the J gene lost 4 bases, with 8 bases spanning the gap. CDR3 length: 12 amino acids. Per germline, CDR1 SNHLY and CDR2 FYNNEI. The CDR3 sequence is CASSQGTETQYF. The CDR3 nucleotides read TGTGCCAGCAGTCAGGGAACAGAGACCCAGTACTTC.

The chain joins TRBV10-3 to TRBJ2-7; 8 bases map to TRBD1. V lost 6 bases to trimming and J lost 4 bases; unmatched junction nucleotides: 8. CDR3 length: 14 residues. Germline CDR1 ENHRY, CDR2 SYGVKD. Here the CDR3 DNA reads TGTGCCATCAGCCCAGGACAGGGAATGTACGAGCAGTACTTC. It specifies CAISPGQGMYEQYF.

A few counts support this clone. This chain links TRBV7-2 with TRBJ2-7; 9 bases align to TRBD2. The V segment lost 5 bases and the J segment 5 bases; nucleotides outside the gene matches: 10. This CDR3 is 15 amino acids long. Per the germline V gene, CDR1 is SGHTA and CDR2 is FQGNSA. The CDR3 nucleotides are TGTGCCAGCAGCCTCCGTAGCGGGAGAGGCAACGAGCAGTACTTC. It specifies CASSLRSGRGNEQYF.

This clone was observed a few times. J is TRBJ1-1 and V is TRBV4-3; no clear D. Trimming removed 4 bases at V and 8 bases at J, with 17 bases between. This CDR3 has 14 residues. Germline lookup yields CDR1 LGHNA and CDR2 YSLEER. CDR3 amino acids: CASSLSPRLEEAFF. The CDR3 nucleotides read TGCGCCAGCAGCCTCTCTCCCCGCCTAGAAGAAGCTTTCTTT.

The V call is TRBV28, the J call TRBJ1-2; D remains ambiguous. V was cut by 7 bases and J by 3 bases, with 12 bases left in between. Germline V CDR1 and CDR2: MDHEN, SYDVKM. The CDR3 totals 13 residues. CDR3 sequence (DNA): TGTGCCAGCACTAGAGTAGGTTACTATGGCTACACCTTC. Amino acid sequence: CASTRVGYYGYTF.

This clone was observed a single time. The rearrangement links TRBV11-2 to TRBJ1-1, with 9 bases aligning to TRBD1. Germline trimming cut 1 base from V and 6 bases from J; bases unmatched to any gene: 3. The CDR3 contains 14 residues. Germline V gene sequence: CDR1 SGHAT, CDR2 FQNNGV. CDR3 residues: CASSLGDRVSEAFF. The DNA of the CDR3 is TGTGCCAGCAGCTTAGGGGACAGGGTGTCTGAAGCTTTCTTT.

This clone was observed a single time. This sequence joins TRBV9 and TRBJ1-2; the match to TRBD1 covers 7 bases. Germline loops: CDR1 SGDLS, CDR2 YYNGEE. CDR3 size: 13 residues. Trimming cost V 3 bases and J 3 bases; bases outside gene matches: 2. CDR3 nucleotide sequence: TGTGCCAGCAGCGCCAGGGGGTACTATGGCTACACCTTC. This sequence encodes CASSARGYYGYTF.

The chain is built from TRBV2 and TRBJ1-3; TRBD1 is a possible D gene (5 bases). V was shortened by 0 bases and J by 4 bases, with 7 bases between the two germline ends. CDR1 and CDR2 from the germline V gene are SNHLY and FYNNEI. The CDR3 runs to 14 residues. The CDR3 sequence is CASSEARTGNTIYF. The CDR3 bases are TGTGCCAGCAGTGAAGCTAGGACAGGAAACACCATATATTTT.

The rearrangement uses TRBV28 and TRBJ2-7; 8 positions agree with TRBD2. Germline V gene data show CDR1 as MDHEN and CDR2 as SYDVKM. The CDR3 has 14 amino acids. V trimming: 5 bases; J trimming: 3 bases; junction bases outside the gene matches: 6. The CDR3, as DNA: TGTGCCAGCAGTGCCAGACTAGCGAACTACGAGCAGTACTTC. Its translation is CASSARLANYEQYF.

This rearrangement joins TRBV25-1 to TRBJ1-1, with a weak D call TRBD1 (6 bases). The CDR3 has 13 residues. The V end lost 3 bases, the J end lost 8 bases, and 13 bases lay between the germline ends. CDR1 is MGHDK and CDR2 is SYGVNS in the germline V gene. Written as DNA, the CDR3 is TGTGCCAGCAGTGACATGTTGAGGGGGGAAGCTTTCTTT. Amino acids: CASSDMLRGEAFF.

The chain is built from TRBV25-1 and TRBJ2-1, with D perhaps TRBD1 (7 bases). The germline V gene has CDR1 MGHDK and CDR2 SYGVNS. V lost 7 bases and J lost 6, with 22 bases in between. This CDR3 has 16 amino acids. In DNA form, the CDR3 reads TGTGCCAGCAACGGTGGAGGGGGCGCGATGGGCAATGAGCAGTTCTTC. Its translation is CASNGGGGAMGNEQFF. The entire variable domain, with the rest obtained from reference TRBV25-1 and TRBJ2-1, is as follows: EADIYQTPRYLVIGTGKKITLECSQTMGHDKMYWYQQDPGMELHLIHYSYGVNSTEKGDLSSESTVSRIRTEHFPLTLESARPSHTSQYLCASNGGGGAMGNEQFFGPGTRLTVL.

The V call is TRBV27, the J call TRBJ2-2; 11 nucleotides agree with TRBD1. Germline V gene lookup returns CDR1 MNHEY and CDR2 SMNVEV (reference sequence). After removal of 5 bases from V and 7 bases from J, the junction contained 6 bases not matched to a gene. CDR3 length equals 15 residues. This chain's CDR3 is CASSGRTGGIGELFF. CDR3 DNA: TGTGCCAGCAGTGGCAGGACAGGGGGCATCGGGGAGCTGTTTTTT.

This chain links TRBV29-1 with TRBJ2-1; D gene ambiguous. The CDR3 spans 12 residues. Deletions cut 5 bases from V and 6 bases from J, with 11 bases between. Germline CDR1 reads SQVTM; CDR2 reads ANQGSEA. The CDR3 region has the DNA TGCAGCGTTTCGGCAGGCTTCAATGAGCAGTTCTTC. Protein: CSVSAGFNEQFF.

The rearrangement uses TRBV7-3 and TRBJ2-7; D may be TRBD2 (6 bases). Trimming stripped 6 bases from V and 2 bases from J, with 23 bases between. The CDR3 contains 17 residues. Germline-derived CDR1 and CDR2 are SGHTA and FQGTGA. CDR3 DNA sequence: TGTGCCAGCAGGAGAGAGGTTAGCGGTCTGATCGCCTACGAGCAGTACTTC. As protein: CASRREVSGLIAYEQYF. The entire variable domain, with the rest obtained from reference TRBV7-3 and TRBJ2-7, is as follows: GAGVSQTPSNKVTEKGKYVELRCDPISGHTALYWYRQSLGQGPEFLIYFQGTGAADDSGLPNDRFFAVRPEGSVSTLKIQRTERGDSAVYLCASRREVSGLIAYEQYFGPGTRLTVT.

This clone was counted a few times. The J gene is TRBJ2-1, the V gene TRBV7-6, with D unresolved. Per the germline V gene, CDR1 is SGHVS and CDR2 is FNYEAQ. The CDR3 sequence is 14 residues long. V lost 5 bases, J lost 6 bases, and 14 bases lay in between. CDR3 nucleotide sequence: TGTGCCAGCAGCCGGAGTCGGAGCGCCAATGAGCAGTTCTTC. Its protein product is CASSRSRSANEQFF.